This is a list of T cell receptor beta chains from one sample in a study of T cell changes during pregnancy in multiple sclerosis. Profiling relied on immunoSEQ multiplex PCR, and the TCRdb table lists in-frame clones only, not all of them. The table has about 48,000 clones, over 80% seen once; the top ten hold about 0.94%. The input for sequencing was CD4+ T cells from peripheral blood mononuclear cells, taken in the second trimester of pregnancy. These receptors came from a female donor in good health, enrolled as a control in a pregnancy study. CDR3s include the opening cysteine and the closing phenylalanine or tryptophan. D genes are given only for firm matches. Part of the rows lack a size; the others show once, few, many or a class for expanded clones.

CASPAGVPNYGYTF	TGTGCCAGCCCTGCCGGGGTTCCTAACTATGGCTACACCTTC	14	TRBV2	.	TRBJ1-2	few
CASGTSGGETEAFF	TGTGCTAGTGGTACTTCAGGGGGCGAAACTGAAGCTTTCTTT	14	TRBV12-5	TRBD1	TRBJ1-1	.
CASSEIRGINEQYF	TGTGCCAGCAGTGAAATTCGCGGGATCAACGAGCAGTACTTC	14	TRBV2	.	TRBJ2-7	.
CASSDGRGTDTQYF	TGTGCCAGCAGTGACGGCAGGGGCACAGATACGCAGTATTTT	14	TRBV2	.	TRBJ2-3	.
CASREPTVQGGYTF	TGTGCCAGCAGGGAGCCGACAGTGCAGGGGGGCTACACCTTC	14	TRBV27	.	TRBJ1-2	.
CASREQGAGNQPQHF	TGTGCCAGCAGGGAACAGGGGGCAGGCAATCAGCCCCAGCATTTT	15	TRBV5-6	TRBD1	TRBJ1-5	.
CASSLVSGRTDTQYF	TGTGCCAGCAGCTTGGTTTCAGGGCGCACAGATACGCAGTATTTT	15	TRBV5-4	.	TRBJ2-3	.
CASSLGLAGETQYF	TGTGCTAGCAGCTTAGGACTAGCCGGGGAGACCCAGTACTTC	14	TRBV7-7	TRBD2	TRBJ2-5	.
CASSQDAGPSYEQYF	TGTGCCAGCAGCCAAGACGCGGGGCCCTCCTACGAGCAGTACTTC	15	TRBV4-2	.	TRBJ2-7	.
CASSLEGEETQYF	TGCGCCAGCAGCTTGGAGGGAGAAGAGACCCAGTACTTC	13	TRBV5-1	.	TRBJ2-5	.
CASSVRQGAGQPQHF	TGTGCCAGCAGTGTCAGACAGGGGGCAGGGCAGCCCCAGCATTTT	15	TRBV28	TRBD1	TRBJ1-5	.
CASIKDRAGEKLFF	TGTGCCAGCATTAAGGACAGGGCAGGGGAAAAACTGTTTTTT	14	TRBV2	TRBD1	TRBJ1-4	.
CASSRDSFYEQYF	TGTGCCAGCAGCCGGGACAGTTTCTACGAGCAGTACTTC	13	TRBV7-8	TRBD1	TRBJ2-7	.
CASSYSGTGSYEQYF	TGTGCCAGCAGTTACTCCGGGACAGGATCCTACGAGCAGTACTTC	15	TRBV6-5	TRBD1	TRBJ2-7	.
CASSPEVNGGNTIYF	TGCGCCAGCAGCCCGGAGGTTAATGGTGGAAACACCATATATTTT	15	TRBV5-1	.	TRBJ1-3	.
CAISPGQGGEQYF	TGTGCCATCAGCCCGGGACAGGGCGGCGAGCAGTACTTC	13	TRBV10-3	TRBD1	TRBJ2-7	.
CASSQSVIAFF	TGTGCCAGCAGCCAGTCGGTCATAGCTTTCTTT	11	TRBV14	.	TRBJ1-1	few
CASSGASGRSNEQYF	TGTGCCAGCAGCGGAGCTAGCGGGAGATCTAACGAGCAGTACTTC	15	TRBV5-6	TRBD2	TRBJ2-7	.
CASSPRRVLTDTQYF	TGTGCCAGCTCACCCCGCAGGGTCTTAACAGATACGCAGTATTTT	15	TRBV18	.	TRBJ2-3	.
CASSLSGGRSLETQYF	TGTGCCAGCAGTTTATCGGGTGGGAGGTCTTTGGAGACCCAGTACTTC	16	TRBV28	.	TRBJ2-5	.
CASSGTSGNRYEQYF	TGTGCCAGCAGTGGGACTAGCGGGAACCGGTACGAGCAGTACTTC	15	TRBV28	TRBD2	TRBJ2-7	.
CASISGRNSPLHF	TGTGCCAGCATCTCAGGGAGGAATTCACCCCTCCACTTT	13	TRBV11-2	.	TRBJ1-6	once
CASSISLASDTQYF	TGTGCCAGTAGTATAAGCCTAGCATCAGATACGCAGTATTTT	14	TRBV19	.	TRBJ2-3	.
CASSARTGPNEKLFF	TGTGCCAGCAGCGCACGGACAGGCCCTAATGAAAAACTGTTTTTT	15	TRBV7-9	TRBD1	TRBJ1-4	.
CASSDLRGISYSANYGYTF	TGTGCCAGCAGCGACCTCAGGGGGATTTCCTATTCAGCTAACTATGGCTACACCTTC	19	TRBV11-2	TRBD1	TRBJ1-2	.
CASRPGGRETQYF	TGTGCCAGCAGACCTGGAGGGCGGGAGACCCAGTACTTC	13	TRBV28	.	TRBJ2-5	.
CASSLGTSVDEQYF	TGTGCCAGCAGCTTGGGGACTAGCGTAGACGAGCAGTACTTC	14	TRBV7-3	TRBD2	TRBJ2-7	.
CASSYTMRQGAEGRNIQYF	TGTGCCAGCAGTTATACTATGCGACAGGGGGCGGAGGGGAGAAACATTCAGTACTTC	19	TRBV27	TRBD1	TRBJ2-4	.
CASSFGSGSPGETQYF	TGTGCCAGCAGCTTTGGGAGCGGGAGTCCGGGAGAGACCCAGTACTTC	16	TRBV7-8	TRBD2	TRBJ2-5	.
CASSLSGTSGRREQFF	TGTGCCAGCAGCTTAAGCGGTACTAGCGGGAGAAGGGAGCAGTTCTTC	16	TRBV7-2	TRBD2	TRBJ2-1	.
CASSIDLQAFF	TGTGCCAGTAGTATAGATCTACAAGCTTTCTTT	11	TRBV19	.	TRBJ1-1	.
CASSQDSSSYEQYF	TGTGCCAGCAGCCAAGACAGTAGCTCCTACGAGCAGTACTTC	14	TRBV11-2	.	TRBJ2-7	.
CASSPGHTNTEAFF	TGTGCCAGCAGCCCGGGACACACGAACACTGAAGCTTTCTTT	14	TRBV7-3	.	TRBJ1-1	.
CASRGTGPREVLFF	TGTGCCAGCAGGGGGACAGGGCCCAGAGAGGTACTGTTTTTT	14	TRBV27	TRBD1	TRBJ1-4	.
CASSGYLDRELQPNEKLFF	TGTGCCAGCAGCGGCTACTTGGACAGGGAGCTACAACCTAATGAAAAACTGTTTTTT	19	TRBV6-4	TRBD1	TRBJ1-4	once
CASSLVGLQETQYF	TGTGCCAGCAGCTTAGTGGGGCTCCAAGAGACCCAGTACTTC	14	TRBV7-9	.	TRBJ2-5	.
CAINNQGGTNYGYTF	TGTGCCATCAATAACCAGGGAGGGACTAACTATGGCTACACCTTC	15	TRBV10-3	.	TRBJ1-2	once
CASSQEGQAYGYTF	TGCGCCAGCAGCCAAGAAGGACAGGCATATGGCTACACCTTC	14	TRBV4-3	TRBD1	TRBJ1-2	.
CASSAEGAQYF	TGTGCCAGCAGCGCCGAAGGGGCCCAGTACTTC	11	TRBV7-2	.	TRBJ2-5	.
CASSEQGGSSGANVLTF	TGTGCCAGTAGCGAACAGGGGGGCAGCTCTGGGGCCAACGTCCTGACTTTC	17	TRBV19	TRBD1	TRBJ2-6	.